This is a list of T cell receptor beta chains from one sample in a study of blood T cell repertoires in COVID-19. Some clones are missing from TCRdb's copy, which holds only in-frame ones; the method was immunoSEQ multiplex PCR. The sample consists of under 300,000 clones, less than 90% of them appearing once. Material: peripheral blood. Every receptor here comes from a human donor in a cohort sampled during active COVID-19. Each CDR3 is given with its conserved first and last residue. Each record gives: V gene, J gene, D gene, clone size, CDR3 DNA, CDR3 protein. D genes are given only for firm matches. For some rows the clone size is stated as once, few or many, or as a class when expanded; others skip it.

v_call: TRBV7-9; j_call: TRBJ2-6; d_call: -; clone_size: -; cdr3_nt: TGTGCCAGCAGCTTGAAGGGAGCTGGGGCCAACGTCCTGACTTTC; cdr3_aa: CASSLKGAGANVLTF
v_call: TRBV30; j_call: TRBJ1-5; d_call: -; clone_size: -; cdr3_nt: TGTGCCTGGAGTGCGGGGTCGATGAGTCAGCCCCAGCATTTT; cdr3_aa: CAWSAGSMSQPQHF
v_call: TRBV6-5; j_call: TRBJ2-7; d_call: -; clone_size: -; cdr3_nt: TGTGCCAGCAGGCCCTACTCCTACGAGCAGTACTTC; cdr3_aa: CASRPYSYEQYF
v_call: TRBV6-5; j_call: TRBJ2-7; d_call: TRBD2; clone_size: -; cdr3_nt: TGTGCCAGCAGTCTACTAGCGGGAGTCTCCTACGAGCAGTACTTC; cdr3_aa: CASSLLAGVSYEQYF
v_call: TRBV3-1/TRBV3-2; j_call: TRBJ1-1; d_call: -; clone_size: once; cdr3_nt: TGTGCCAGCTCCCCGGTTGGGGGGTACACTGAAGCTTTCTTT; cdr3_aa: CASSPVGGYTEAFF
v_call: TRBV7-9; j_call: TRBJ2-5; d_call: -; clone_size: -; cdr3_nt: TGTGCCAGCAGCCCCCCCTTAATCCAAGAGACCCAGTACTTC; cdr3_aa: CASSPPLIQETQYF
v_call: TRBV24-1; j_call: TRBJ1-4; d_call: TRBD1; clone_size: -; cdr3_nt: TGTGCCACCAGCCCCGGGACAGATGAAAAACTGTTTTTT; cdr3_aa: CATSPGTDEKLFF
v_call: TRBV11-2; j_call: TRBJ1-6; d_call: -; clone_size: -; cdr3_nt: TGTGCCAGCAGCTTAGTGGTTCAGGGTTCACCCCTCCACTTT; cdr3_aa: CASSLVVQGSPLHF
v_call: TRBV3-1/TRBV3-2; j_call: TRBJ1-2; d_call: -; clone_size: -; cdr3_nt: TGTGCCAGCAGCCTAACTCGGGGGGGCGAGAGGGGTGGCTACACCTTC; cdr3_aa: CASSLTRGGERGGYTF
v_call: TRBV19; j_call: TRBJ1-2; d_call: TRBD1; clone_size: -; cdr3_nt: TGTGCCAGTAGTAACACTGGGACAGGGGGCTCTAGATTACGGAGTGGCTACACCTTC; cdr3_aa: CASSNTGTGGSRLRSGYTF
v_call: TRBV10-3; j_call: TRBJ2-1; d_call: -; clone_size: -; cdr3_nt: TGTGCCATCAGTGAAGGACAGTCGCAGTTCTTC; cdr3_aa: CAISEGQSQFF
v_call: TRBV19; j_call: TRBJ1-1; d_call: TRBD1; clone_size: -; cdr3_nt: TGTGCCAGTAGGGACAGGGACACTGAAGCTTTCTTT; cdr3_aa: CASRDRDTEAFF
v_call: TRBV7-9; j_call: TRBJ1-4; d_call: -; clone_size: -; cdr3_nt: TGTGCCAGCAGCTCCGGCGGGGCGGCTAATGAAAAACTGTTTTTT; cdr3_aa: CASSSGGAANEKLFF
v_call: TRBV19; j_call: TRBJ1-1; d_call: TRBD1; clone_size: -; cdr3_nt: TGTGCCAGTAGCCCAGACAGGGCCCGGAGGGGGAACACTGAAGCTTTCTTT; cdr3_aa: CASSPDRARRGNTEAFF
v_call: TRBV5-6; j_call: TRBJ1-4; d_call: TRBD1; clone_size: -; cdr3_nt: TGTGCCAGCAGCTTGGCCCGCATCCGGGACAGTAATGAAAAACTGTTTTTT; cdr3_aa: CASSLARIRDSNEKLFF
v_call: TRBV7-9; j_call: TRBJ2-7; d_call: TRBD2; clone_size: -; cdr3_nt: TGTGCCAGCAGCTTAGCTCGGACTAGCGGGAGGGAAACCTACGAGCAGTACTTC; cdr3_aa: CASSLARTSGRETYEQYF
v_call: TRBV5-1; j_call: TRBJ1-2; d_call: -; clone_size: once; cdr3_nt: TGCGCCAGCAGCGATACCTCCGGGAGCTATGGCTACACCTTC; cdr3_aa: CASSDTSGSYGYTF
v_call: TRBV28; j_call: TRBJ2-3; d_call: -; clone_size: -; cdr3_nt: TGTGCCAGCAGCCCACGGCAGGGCTGGGCTGGTACGCAGTATTTT; cdr3_aa: CASSPRQGWAGTQYF
v_call: TRBV3-1/TRBV3-2; j_call: TRBJ1-6; d_call: -; clone_size: -; cdr3_nt: TGTGCCAGCAGCCTCACAGGGTTAGGGAATTCACCCCTCCACTTT; cdr3_aa: CASSLTGLGNSPLHF
v_call: TRBV2; j_call: TRBJ2-1; d_call: TRBD2; clone_size: -; cdr3_nt: TGTGCCAGCAGCTCAAGGAGACTAGCGGGAGGGCTGGCGCCCGATGAGCAGTTCTTC; cdr3_aa: CASSSRRLAGGLAPDEQFF
v_call: TRBV28; j_call: TRBJ1-2; d_call: TRBD1; clone_size: -; cdr3_nt: TGTGCCAGCAAGACCGGGACAGGGGTCTATGGCTACACCTTC; cdr3_aa: CASKTGTGVYGYTF
v_call: TRBV29-1; j_call: TRBJ1-5; d_call: -; clone_size: -; cdr3_nt: TGCAGCGCCGCGACTGCGCTGGGGCCCCAGCATTTT; cdr3_aa: CSAATALGPQHF
v_call: TRBV27; j_call: TRBJ1-1; d_call: -; clone_size: -; cdr3_nt: TGTGCCAGCAGTTTCGGGGAAAACACTGAAGCTTTCTTT; cdr3_aa: CASSFGENTEAFF
v_call: TRBV18; j_call: TRBJ2-7; d_call: TRBD1; clone_size: -; cdr3_nt: TGTGCCAGCTCACCCTCAGGGGGCGCCTACTACGAGCAGTACTTC; cdr3_aa: CASSPSGGAYYEQYF
v_call: TRBV18; j_call: TRBJ2-7; d_call: -; clone_size: -; cdr3_nt: TGTGCCAGCTCACCTGGGACTGTCTCCTACGAGCAGTACTTC; cdr3_aa: CASSPGTVSYEQYF
v_call: TRBV11-2; j_call: TRBJ1-3; d_call: -; clone_size: -; cdr3_nt: TGTGCCAGCAGCCTCGGTCCCCAGGGGCAGAGGTCTGGAAACACCATATATTTT; cdr3_aa: CASSLGPQGQRSGNTIYF